The T cell receptor (beta chain) described here comes from a study of blood T cells in healthy people across ages. This clonotype was found many times. The second PCR ran about 6 to 11 cycles with a sample-barcoded 5' primer and J-beta primers. TCRdb re-called the 5' RACE reads with MiXCR, one entry per CDR3 protein. Here the sample spans some 1.5 million distinct CDR3 sequences, 28% being singletons. Trimming pared 4 bases from V and 8 bases from J, leaving 6 bases between. This CDR3 comprises 11 residues. The clonotype comes from a woman under 40 in good health. The sample comprised blood. V is TRBV12-3 or TRBV12-4 and J is TRBJ2-1; maybe TRBD2 (5 bases). This chain's CDR3 is CASSSGYEQFF. The CDR3 DNA reads as TGTGCCAGCAGTTCGGGGTATGAGCAGTTCTTC.